The 17 T cell receptor beta chains given below trace back to one sample, sequenced in a study of cytomegalovirus exposure and HLA in healthy donors. The PCR made use of 60 Vbeta and 13 Jbeta primers. Clones were sequenced by immunoSEQ multiplex PCR, and TCRdb holds only the in-frame ones, with some missing. The sample records about 120,000 clones, around three quarters being singletons. Material for sequencing was PBMCs. Every receptor here comes from a woman aged 25 to 39 in good health and CMV-seropositive.

In this sample, this clone turned up a few times. The gene calls are TRBV19 and TRBJ2-2; D uncertain. Trimming took 3 bases from V and 0 from J, leaving 8 bases between them. CDR1 and CDR2 from the germline V gene are LNHDA and SQIVND (reference sequence). This CDR3 comprises 15 residues. The CDR3 DNA reads TGTGCCAGTAGTATGTTCTACGCGAACACCGGGGAGCTGTTTTTT. This encodes CASSMFYANTGELFF.

This clone was detected a few times. The chain uses TRBV5-4 and TRBJ2-7; TRBD1 aligns across 8 bases. The CDR3 extends over 15 amino acids. Trimming removed 0 bases from V and 3 bases from J; junction bases left unmatched: 5. The germline V gene encodes CDR1 SGHNT and CDR2 YYREEE (reference sequence). CDR3 nucleotides: TGTGCCAGCAGCTTGGTTGGGACAGGACGCTACGAGCAGTACTTC. Translating gives CASSLVGTGRYEQYF.

This clone was observed a single time. The genes are TRBV5-1 and TRBJ2-1, with D perhaps matching TRBD1 (7 bases). CDR1 SGHRS and CDR2 YFSETQ come from the germline V gene. Trimming left V 7 bases short and J 3 bases short, with 23 bases between. The CDR3 has 17 residues. The DNA for the CDR3 is TGCGCCAGCGCGGGACAGCCAAAAAGAAAAGGCTACAATGAGCAGTTCTTC. Translating gives CASAGQPKRKGYNEQFF.

The CDR3 region is CASSRTGEAFF. CDR3 nucleotide sequence: TGTGCCAGCAGTCGGACAGGGGAAGCTTTCTTT. The J gene is TRBJ1-1, the V gene TRBV25-1, with 8 bases fitting TRBD1. Germline assignment: CDR1 MGHDK and CDR2 SYGVNS. V lost 5 bases and J lost 8; bases outside the gene matches: 1. This CDR3 contains 11 residues. The full variable domain, rest sourced from reference TRBV25-1 and TRBJ1-1, is EADIYQTPRYLVIGTGKKITLECSQTMGHDKMYWYQQDPGMELHLIHYSYGVNSTEKGDLSSESTVSRIRTEHFPLTLESARPSHTSQYLCASSRTGEAFFGQGTRLTVV.

This clone was seen a few times. This chain uses TRBV28 with TRBJ1-3, with 7 bases identical to TRBD1. The CDR3 runs 16 residues. After removal of 4 bases from V and 2 bases from J, the junction contained 8 bases not matched to a gene. CDR1 and CDR2 from the germline V gene are MDHEN and SYDVKM. In DNA, the CDR3 is TGTGCCAGCAGTTCCCCCCGACAGGGACCTGGAAACACCATATATTTT. It yields the protein CASSSPRQGPGNTIYF.

In its sample, this clone was seen a few times. The chain combines TRBV5-5 with TRBJ2-2; 11 bases match TRBD1. Germline loops: CDR1 SGHKS, CDR2 YYEKEE (reference sequence). The CDR3 contains 17 residues. V dropped 3 bases and J dropped 8; count of bases not matched to a gene: 12. This CDR3 reads CASSSITGTGGLGELFF. The CDR3 DNA reads as TGTGCCAGCAGCTCTATTACCGGGACAGGGGGATTGGGGGAGCTGTTTTTT. Using reference TRBV5-5 and TRBJ2-2 for the parts outside the CDR3, the full variable domain is DAGVTQSPTHLIKTRGQQVTLRCSPISGHKSVSWYQQVLGQGPQFIFQYYEKEERGRGNFPDRFSARQFPNYSSELNVNALLLGDSALYLCASSSITGTGGLGELFFGEGSRLTVL.

The chain couples TRBV9 to TRBJ1-6; D might be TRBD1 (6 bases). With 7 bases removed from V and 6 bases from J, the gap between germline ends came to 11 bases. In germline, CDR1 is SGDLS, CDR2 YYNGEE. The CDR3 has 13 residues. This chain's CDR3 is CASADRSNSPLHF. Here the CDR3 DNA reads TGTGCCAGCGCGGACAGAAGTAATTCACCCCTCCACTTT.

The chain is built from TRBV10-3 and TRBJ2-7, with 8 bases aligning to TRBD2. The CDR3 is 18 residues long. V lost 3 bases and J lost 4; bases outside the gene matches: 17. Per the germline V gene, CDR1 is ENHRY and CDR2 is SYGVKD. CDR3 DNA: TGTGCCATCAGTGATAGGACCGGGACCCCCCGGGGGGGGTACGAGCAGTACTTC. Protein sequence: CAISDRTGTPRGGYEQYF.

V and J are TRBV28 and TRBJ1-2; no clear D. Germline CDR1 and CDR2: MDHEN and SYDVKM. The V end lost 1 base, the J end lost 3 bases, and 12 bases lay between the germline ends. This CDR3 has 15 residues. In DNA form, the CDR3 reads TGTGCCAGCAGTTTATCCACAGTGCTACACTATGGCTACACCTTC. It translates to CASSLSTVLHYGYTF.

This chain links TRBV7-2 with TRBJ1-5; no reliable D call. The CDR3 has 15 amino acids. Trimming stripped 3 bases from V and 3 bases from J, with 12 bases between. The germline CDR1 and CDR2 sequences are SGHTA and FQGNSA. The CDR3 region has the DNA TGTGCCAGCAGCTTGGAGGGAGGTGACAATCAGCCCCAGCATTTT. It translates to CASSLEGGDNQPQHF.

This chain joins TRBV6-5 and TRBJ1-1; D might be TRBD1 (5 bases). The length of the CDR3 is 14 residues. V lost 5 bases, J lost 9 bases, and 19 bases lay in between. CDR1 MNHEY and CDR2 SVGAGI come from the germline V gene. CDR3 nucleotides: TGTGCCAGCAGTCAACCCGGGACTTCGAAGAAAGCTTTCTTT. Translation gives CASSQPGTSKKAFF.

This rearrangement joins TRBV5-1 to TRBJ2-7; TRBD1 matches 7 bases. V lost 4 bases to trimming and J lost 2 bases; unmatched junction nucleotides: 9. The germline V gene encodes CDR1 SGHRS and CDR2 YFSETQ. The CDR3 sequence is 15 residues long. DNA of the CDR3: TGCGCCAGCAGCATTCCGGGACAGAAACCCTACGAGCAGTACTTC. Translating gives CASSIPGQKPYEQYF.

J is TRBJ2-2 and V is TRBV29-1, with D uncertain. The CDR3 has 11 residues. In germline, CDR1 is SQVTM, CDR2 ANQGSEA. V shed 7 bases and J shed 3 bases, with 6 bases lying between them. The CDR3 protein is CSGLDTGELFF. In nucleotides, the CDR3 is TGCAGCGGGCTCGACACCGGGGAGCTGTTTTTT.

By share, this clone ranks as medium-sized. The chain links TRBV5-4 to TRBJ2-2, with D possibly matching TRBD2 (7 bases). Germline CDR1 is SGHNT and CDR2 is YYREEE (reference sequence). The CDR3 runs 15 residues. The ends were cut back, 7 bases at V and 4 bases at J, with 17 bases in the middle. The CDR3 spells CASSEEGGRTGELFF. The CDR3 DNA reads as TGTGCCAGCTCCGAGGAGGGGGGGCGCACCGGGGAGCTGTTTTTT.

The CDR3 here is CASSGQATDTQYF. The CDR3 DNA sequence: TGTGCCAGCAGCGGACAGGCTACAGATACGCAGTATTTT. The rearrangement uses TRBV6-4 and TRBJ2-3; 7 nucleotides align to TRBD1. J lost 3 bases, V lost 6 bases, and 3 bases had no gene match. The germline V gene has CDR1 MRHNA and CDR2 SNTAGT. CDR3 length equals 13 residues.

This clone was seen more than once but under ten times. The chain recombines TRBV6-5 with TRBJ2-2; unclear D gene. The germline V gene has CDR1 MNHEY and CDR2 SVGAGI. Trimming cost V 6 bases and J 4 bases, with 6 bases left between them. CDR3 length equals 12 residues. The CDR3 DNA sequence: TGTGCCAGCAGAAGGAGCACCGGGGAGCTGTTTTTT. This encodes CASRRSTGELFF.

The chain couples TRBV7-8 to TRBJ1-4; D not certain. The CDR3 spans 15 residues. Germline CDR1 is SGHVS and CDR2 is FQNEAQ. Trimming cost V 5 bases and J 6 bases, with 16 bases left between them. The CDR3 reads CASSPRGRNDEKLFF. CDR3 coding DNA: TGTGCCAGCAGCCCAAGAGGGCGGAACGATGAAAAACTGTTTTTT.